The 7 T cell receptor beta chains below come from one sample, sequenced in a study of molecular identifiers for immune sequencing clone quantification. MiXCR was run by TCRdb on the PCR reads, yielding one entry per CDR3 protein. Of around 94,000 distinct CDR3 sequences in the sample, around 30% were seen once. The sample taken for sequencing was naive CD8+ T cells from blood, with Jurkat cell RNA spiked in. The subset denotes: FACS-sorted CD8+CD4-CCR7+CD45RA+ naive T cells. The receptor source for this set is a human donor in good health. Some libraries in this study had Jurkat cell RNA spiked in.

Note on this clonotype: This may stem from a read error, because a much larger clone lies one nucleotide away. The V and J genes are TRBV4-3 and TRBJ1-5; D remains unclear. Germline CDR1 is LGHNA and CDR2 is YSLEER. The CDR3 runs to 14 residues. DNA of the CDR3: TGCGCCAGCAGCCAAGAAAGTGGCAATCAGCCCCAGCAATTT. It specifies CASSQESGNQPQQF.

In its sample, this clonotype was seen a few times. The chain employs TRBV9 and TRBJ1-5; 7 bases agree with TRBD1. The J segment lost 6 bases and the V segment lost 4 bases, leaving 7 bases of the junction unmatched. The CDR3 has 14 residues. Germline loops: CDR1 SGDLS, CDR2 YYNGEE. The CDR3 DNA reads TGTGCCAGCAGCTCCACAGGGGCAGGTCAGCCCCAGCATTTT. This codes for CASSSTGAGQPQHF.

This clonotype has only a few counts. V gene TRBV12-5 combines with J gene TRBJ2-1; no clear D gene. Trimming pared 1 base from V and 12 bases from J, leaving 10 bases between. Germline values: CDR1 LGHNT, CDR2 FRNRAP. CDR3 length: 12 residues. This CDR3 reads CASGLDTLLQFF. The CDR3 DNA follows: TGTGCTAGTGGTTTGGACACCCTGTTGCAGTTCTTC.

Comment on this clonotype: A junction boundary mismatches the germline segment, possibly from a read error. This chain connects TRBV5-1 to TRBJ1-1; weak D call: TRBD1 (6 bases). The germline V gene encodes CDR1 SGHRS and CDR2 YFSETQ. CDR3 length: 14 residues. The CDR3 spells CASSSVRGDTGAFF. CDR3 nucleotide sequence: TGCGCCAGCAGCTCCGTACGGGGGGACACTGGAGCTTTCTTT.

This clonotype was seen a few times. The genes are TRBV6-5 and TRBJ1-6, with TRBD1 matching over 10 bases. Trimming took 0 bases from V and 8 from J; bases not matched to a gene: 1. This CDR3 spans 15 amino acids. The germline V gene encodes CDR1 MNHEY and CDR2 SVGAGI. This CDR3 reads CASSYSTGGHSPLHF. The CDR3 nucleotides read TGTGCCAGCAGTTACTCGACAGGGGGCCATTCACCCCTCCACTTT.

This clonotype has more than one count but fewer than ten. The V gene is TRBV5-6, the J gene TRBJ2-3, with TRBD1 identical over 8 bases. Trimming took 5 bases from V and 3 from J; bases not matched to a gene: 8. Germline CDR1 reads SGHDT; CDR2 reads YYEEEE. This CDR3 spans 15 amino acids. The CDR3 region has the DNA TGTGCCAGCAGTTACCTGACAGGGGCTACAGATACGCAGTATTTT. Amino acid sequence: CASSYLTGATDTQYF.

In this sample, this clonotype turned up a few times. The chain uses TRBV29-1 and TRBJ2-1; the match to TRBD1 covers 7 bases. V was clipped by 7 bases and J by 0 bases; unmatched bases: 9. The CDR3 is 15 residues long. CDR1 and CDR2 from the germline V gene are SQVTM and ANQGSEA. The CDR3 here is CSAFGTGDSYNEQFF. The CDR3 DNA is TGCAGCGCGTTTGGCACAGGGGACTCCTACAATGAGCAGTTCTTC.